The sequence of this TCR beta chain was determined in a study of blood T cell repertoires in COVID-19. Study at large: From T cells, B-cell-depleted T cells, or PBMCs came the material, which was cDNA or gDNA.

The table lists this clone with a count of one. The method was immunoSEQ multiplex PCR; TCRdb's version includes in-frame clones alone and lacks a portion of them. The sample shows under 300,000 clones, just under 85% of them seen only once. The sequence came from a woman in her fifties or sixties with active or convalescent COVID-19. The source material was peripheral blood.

The CDR3: CAWSLVTEAFF. CDR3 in DNA: TGTGCCTGGAGTCTCGTGACTGAAGCTTTCTTT. The chain uses TRBV30 and TRBJ1-1; D is unresolved. The CDR3 spans 11 residues. The V end was cut by 2 bases, the J end by 5 bases, with 6 bases between. CDR1 and CDR2 from the germline V gene are GTSNPN and SVGIG (reference sequence). The entire variable domain, with the rest obtained from reference TRBV30 and TRBJ1-1, is as follows: SQTIHQWPATLVQPVGSPLSLECTVEGTSNPNLYWYRQAAGRGLQLLFYSVGIGQISSEVPQNLSASRPQDRQFILSSKKLLLSDSGFYLCAWSLVTEAFFGQGTRLTVV.